Given below is one T cell receptor (beta chain) in context. The data originate from a study of blood T cell repertoires in COVID-19. This CDR3 region has 13 residues. In germline, CDR1 is MNHEY, CDR2 SVGAGI. The V and J ends lost 5 bases and 5 bases respectively, with 12 bases between them. Some clones are missing from TCRdb's copy, which holds only in-frame ones; the method was immunoSEQ multiplex PCR. The data contain some 58,000 clones, just over 90% of them seen just once; the ten biggest clones take up roughly 6.2%. This clonotype was obtained from a man aged 35 to 55 with acute or convalescent COVID-19. V and J are TRBV6-5 and TRBJ2-5; possible D gene TRBD2, 5 bases. Sequences were obtained from peripheral blood. In DNA form, the CDR3 reads TGTGCCAGCAGTATAGGGAGTCAGGAGACCCAGTACTTC. Amino acid sequence: CASSIGSQETQYF.